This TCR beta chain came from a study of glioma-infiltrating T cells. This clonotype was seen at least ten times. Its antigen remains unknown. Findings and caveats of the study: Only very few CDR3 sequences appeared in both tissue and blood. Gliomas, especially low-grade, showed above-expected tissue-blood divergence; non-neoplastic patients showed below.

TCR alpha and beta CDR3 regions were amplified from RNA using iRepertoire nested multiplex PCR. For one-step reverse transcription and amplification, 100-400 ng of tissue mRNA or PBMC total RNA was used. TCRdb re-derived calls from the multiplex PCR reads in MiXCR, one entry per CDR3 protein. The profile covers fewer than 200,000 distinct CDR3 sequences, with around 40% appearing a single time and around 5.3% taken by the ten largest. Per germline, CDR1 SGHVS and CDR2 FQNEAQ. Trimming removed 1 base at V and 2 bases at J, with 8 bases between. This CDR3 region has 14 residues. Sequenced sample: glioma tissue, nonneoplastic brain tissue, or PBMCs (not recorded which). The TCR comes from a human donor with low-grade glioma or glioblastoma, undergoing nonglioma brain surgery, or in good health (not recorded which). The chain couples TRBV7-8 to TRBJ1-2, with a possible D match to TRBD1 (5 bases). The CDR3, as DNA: TGTGCCAGCAGCTTAGGGGGGACCAACTATGGCTACACCTTC. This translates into CASSLGGTNYGYTF.